Shown below are 20 T cell receptor beta chains from a single sample sequenced in a study of vaccination and CD4 T cells after COVID-19. Treatment of the sample: roughly 10-day PBMC culture with coronavirus spike peptide pools or control peptides (ViraFEST assay). Their antigens remain unidentified. Once obtained from cultured CD4+ T cells, the DNA was sequenced using the Oncomine TCR Beta short-read assay. MiXCR, applied by TCRdb to the PCR reads, yields one record per CDR3 protein. The sample consists of fewer than 20,000 distinct CDR3 sequences, around 59% of them appearing once. Sequencing input: CD4+ T cells from blood, cultured in vitro. Receptors originate from a human donor who had recovered from COVID-19.

CDR3 sequence: CSARDRVGVPRETQYF. The CDR3 DNA follows: TGCAGTGCTAGAGATCGGGTGGGGGTCCCCCGGGAGACCCAGTACTTC. The chain recombines TRBV20-1 with TRBJ2-5; D tentatively fits TRBD1 or TRBD2 (5 bases each). CDR3 length: 16 residues. V dropped 0 bases and J dropped 5 bases, with 19 bases sitting between them. CDR1 is DFQATT and CDR2 is SNEGSKA in the germline V gene (reference sequence).

With respect to this clonotype: Its ends do not fully match the called genes, so a read error is possible. The DNA for the CDR3 is TGCGCCAGCAGCCAAGTAATAGCGGGAGGGCCAAGGGATTTT. The encoded protein is CASSQVIAGGPRDF. The chain employs TRBV4-1 and TRBJ2-3; 11 bases fit TRBD2. CDR3 length: 14 amino acids. CDR1 and CDR2 from the germline V gene are MGHRA and YSYEKL.

This clonotype was observed a handful of times. The chain recombines TRBV20-1 with TRBJ1-2; TRBD1 might be the D (6 bases). V was clipped by 1 base and J by 5 bases, with 17 bases between them. This CDR3 region has 15 residues. Germline assignment: CDR1 DFQATT and CDR2 SNEGSKA (reference sequence). The DNA for the CDR3 is TGCAGTGCTAGAGCGACAGGACGGGGCGAGTATGGCTACACCTTC. This translates into CSARATGRGEYGYTF.

This clonotype was seen a few times. The chain has TRBV2 and TRBJ1-2; 8 bases agree with TRBD1. The germline gives CDR1 SNHLY, CDR2 FYNNEI. The ends lost 6 bases at V and 7 bases at J; junction bases unmatched: 10. The CDR3 contains 14 residues. CDR3 nucleotides: TGTGCCAGCAGAAGGGACAGGAAACTCGGTGGCTACACCTTC. Its translation is CASRRDRKLGGYTF.

The rearrangement joins TRBV7-9 to TRBJ2-3, with D hard to call. The CDR3 runs 15 residues. Germline loops: CDR1 SEHNR, CDR2 FQNEAQ (reference sequence). V gave up 1 base and J gave up 2 bases, with 10 bases separating them. Here the CDR3 DNA reads TGTGCCAGCAGCTTAGAGGGATTTGTCACAGATACGCAGTATTTT. Translated, it gives CASSLEGFVTDTQYF.

The table lists this clonotype with a few counts. The J gene is TRBJ1-1, the V gene TRBV7-9; D unresolved. Germline CDR1 SEHNR, CDR2 FQNEAQ (reference sequence). The CDR3 runs 12 residues. V lost 5 bases and J lost 11, with 15 bases in between. The CDR3 sequence is CASSQDGEWAFF. The CDR3 region has the DNA TGTGCCAGCAGCCAAGACGGGGAGTGGGCTTTCTTT.

A single count supports this clonotype. The chain recombines TRBV28 with TRBJ2-2; D may be TRBD2 (6 bases). Germline V gene lookup returns CDR1 MDHEN and CDR2 SYDVKM. The ends were cut back, 7 bases at V and 5 bases at J, with 14 bases in the middle. The CDR3 spans 14 residues. CDR3 in DNA: TGTGCCAGCACCCCCCAGGGAGGAACCGGGGAGCTGTTTTTT. This gives the protein CASTPQGGTGELFF. The entire variable domain, with the rest obtained from reference TRBV28 and TRBJ2-2, is as follows: DVKVTQSSRYLVKRTGEKVFLECVQDMDHENMFWYRQDPGLGLRLIYFSYDVKMKEKGDIPEGYSVSREKKERFSLILESASTNQTSMYLCASTPQGGTGELFFGEGSRLTVL.

This rearrangement joins TRBV25-1 to TRBJ1-2; 7 nucleotides agree with TRBD1. The CDR3 length is 14 residues. The ends lost 3 bases at V and 7 bases at J; junction bases unmatched: 8. Per germline, CDR1 MGHDK and CDR2 SYGVNS. CDR3 loop: CASSDLDRALGYTF. In nucleotides, the CDR3 is TGTGCCAGCAGTGATCTCGACAGGGCCCTTGGCTACACCTTC.

This clonotype occurred a few times. The chain employs TRBV29-1 and TRBJ2-5, with D perhaps TRBD1 (5 bases). The germline gives CDR1 SQVTM, CDR2 ANQGSEA. The V end was cut by 5 bases, the J end by 2 bases, with 9 bases between. The CDR3 contains 12 residues. CDR3 sequence reads: CSVPQGQETQYF. The CDR3 DNA reads TGCAGCGTTCCCCAGGGTCAAGAGACCCAGTACTTC.

This chain connects TRBV28 to TRBJ1-1; 8 bases match TRBD1. V trimming: 7 bases; J trimming: 4 bases; junction bases outside the gene matches: 2. Germline values: CDR1 MDHEN, CDR2 SYDVKM. CDR3 length: 12 residues. Here the CDR3 DNA reads TGTGCCAGCAAAACAGGGGGCACTGAAGCTTTCTTT. Residues: CASKTGGTEAFF.

With regard to this clonotype: Here the CDR3 omits its conserved ending phenylalanine or tryptophan, so a read error is the likely source. This rearrangement joins TRBV6-5 to TRBJ1-2, with no clear D. V was trimmed by 4 bases and J by 8 bases, leaving 14 bases between them. Germline CDR1 MNHEY, CDR2 SVGAGI. The CDR3 covers 13 residues. Here the CDR3 reads CASSLEGSTGYTS. Here the CDR3 DNA reads TGTGCCAGCAGTTTAGAGGGATCAACGGGCTACACCTCC.

To note about this clonotype: Germline is not matched at one junction end, which may reflect a read error. This chain uses TRBV6-1 with TRBJ1-5; no reliable D call. The V gene's germline CDR1 is MNHNS and CDR2 SASEGT. CDR3 length equals 13 residues. CDR3 nucleotides: TGTGCCAGCAGTGGGACCTTCAATGAGCCCCAGCATTTT. Translating it yields CASSGTFNEPQHF.

The chain joins TRBV7-2 to TRBJ2-2, with TRBD2 identical over 9 bases. The length of the CDR3 is 17 residues. The V segment lost 4 bases and the J segment 3 bases; nucleotides outside the gene matches: 9. CDR1 SGHTA and CDR2 FQGNSA come from the germline V gene. The CDR3 DNA reads as TGTGCCAGCAGCTCGACGAGACTAGCGGTTTACACCGGGGAGCTGTTTTTT. Translation: CASSSTRLAVYTGELFF.

The chain uses TRBV5-6 and TRBJ2-5; 7 bases match TRBD1. The germline CDR1 and CDR2 sequences are SGHDT and YYEEEE. V lost 6 bases to trimming and J lost 3 bases; unmatched junction nucleotides: 2. This CDR3 is built from 12 residues. The CDR3 sequence is CASIGTEETQYF. The DNA for the CDR3 is TGTGCCAGCATCGGGACAGAAGAGACCCAGTACTTC.

The CDR3 bases are TGCGCCAGCAGCTTTGGGGTATTGAACACTGAAGCTTTCTTT. Translating it yields CASSFGVLNTEAFF. The chain combines TRBV5-1 with TRBJ1-1; no reliable D call. V was trimmed by 2 bases and J by 0 bases, leaving 8 bases between them. The CDR3 totals 14 residues. Germline V lookup: CDR1 SGHRS, CDR2 YFSETQ.

The chain joins TRBV27 to TRBJ2-7, with D maybe TRBD1 (6 bases). The germline V gene has CDR1 MNHEY and CDR2 SMNVEV (reference sequence). The CDR3 totals 15 residues. V shed 0 bases and J shed 0 bases, with 9 bases lying between them. For the CDR3, the DNA is TGTGCCAGCAGTTTATCTGGGACATTCTCCTACGAGCAGTACTTC. Protein sequence: CASSLSGTFSYEQYF.

This clonotype occurred a few times. This rearrangement joins TRBV20-1 to TRBJ1-6; a possible D gene is TRBD1 (6 bases). CDR3 size: 14 residues. Looked up from germline, CDR1 is DFQATT and CDR2 is SNEGSKA (reference sequence). Trimming stripped 7 bases from V and 9 bases from J, with 19 bases between. Here the CDR3 DNA reads TGCAGTGGGGGTCCACAGGGAGGGGGTTCACCCCTCCACTTT. This sequence encodes CSGGPQGGGSPLHF.

This clonotype was detected a few times. The rearrangement joins TRBV6-1 to TRBJ1-2, with a weak D call TRBD1 (5 bases). Germline CDR1 MNHNS, CDR2 SASEGT. The V end was cut by 6 bases, the J end by 2 bases, with 10 bases between. The CDR3 spans 13 residues. The DNA of the CDR3 is TGTGCCAGCAGGCTAGGGGAAAACTATGGCTACACCTTC. Protein sequence: CASRLGENYGYTF.

This chain connects TRBV20-1 to TRBJ2-5; D possibly uses TRBD1 or TRBD2 (5 bases each). Trimming took 5 bases from V and 10 from J, leaving 14 bases between them. The CDR3 spans 11 residues. Germline V lookup: CDR1 DFQATT, CDR2 SNEGSKA (reference sequence). CDR3 residues: CSARDGMGQYF. In DNA, the CDR3 is TGCAGTGCTCGGGACGGGATGGGCCAGTACTTC.

The J gene is TRBJ1-4, the V gene TRBV7-2; no clear D gene. The V gene's germline CDR1 is SGHTA and CDR2 FQGNSA. Between the trimmed V and J ends, which lost 1 base and 2 bases, there was a span of 8 bases. The CDR3 has 15 amino acids. The chain's CDR3 is CASSLDRGTNEKLFF. The CDR3 DNA follows: TGTGCCAGCAGCTTAGACCGGGGTACTAATGAAAAACTGTTTTTT. The full variable domain, rest sourced from reference TRBV7-2 and TRBJ1-4, is GAGVSQSPSNKVTEKGKDVELRCDPISGHTALYWYRQSLGQGLEFLIYFQGNSAPDKSGLPSDRFSAERTGGSVSTLTIQRTQQEDSAVYLCASSLDRGTNEKLFFGSGTQLSVL.